These 9 T cell receptor beta chains were all obtained from the same sample, sequenced in a study of identical twins. Via MiXCR, TCRdb re-called the 5' RACE reads, giving one row per CDR3 protein. The data show 1.5 million to 2 million distinct CDR3 sequences, with 32% seen just once and 0.27% held by the top ten. Sequencing was carried out using cord blood. These receptors originate from a newborn girl in good health.

This clonotype was observed once. The rearrangement links TRBV5-8 to TRBJ1-5; D not certain. V was pared by 3 bases and J by 0 bases, with 13 bases between. The V gene's germline CDR1 is SGHTS and CDR2 YDEGEE. This CDR3 contains 16 residues. The CDR3 DNA follows: TGTGCCAGCAGCTCCGGGCTCCCGAATAGCAATCAGCCCCAGCATTTT. Translating gives CASSSGLPNSNQPQHF.

This sequence joins TRBV19 and TRBJ2-1; tentative D call: TRBD1 (6 bases). The ends were cut back, 3 bases at V and 2 bases at J, with 11 bases in the middle. Germline V lookup: CDR1 LNHDA, CDR2 SQIVND (reference sequence). The CDR3 is made up of 15 amino acids. The CDR3 is CASSIRQVPYNEQFF. CDR3 bases: TGTGCCAGTAGTATCCGACAGGTCCCCTACAATGAGCAGTTCTTC.

This clonotype was detected many times. The rearrangement links TRBV9 to TRBJ2-5, with TRBD2 as a possible D gene (6 bases). CDR1 SGDLS and CDR2 YYNGEE come from the germline V gene. Trimming stripped 0 bases from V and 5 bases from J, with 14 bases between. The CDR3 runs 15 residues. The CDR3 sequence: CASSVGRKGGETQYF. The CDR3 DNA sequence: TGTGCCAGCAGCGTAGGCCGAAAGGGAGGCGAGACCCAGTACTTC.

This clonotype was observed a handful of times. V gene TRBV4-1 combines with J gene TRBJ2-3, with 9 bases aligning to TRBD2. The ends lost 0 bases at V and 2 bases at J; junction bases unmatched: 6. Germline V CDR1 and CDR2: MGHRA, YSYEKL. The CDR3 extends over 17 amino acids. This CDR3 reads CASSQDPLAGNTDTQYF. In DNA, the CDR3 is TGCGCCAGCAGCCAAGATCCCCTAGCGGGAAACACAGATACGCAGTATTTT.

This chain connects TRBV12-3 or TRBV12-4 to TRBJ2-5; D ambiguous. CDR3 length: 15 residues. Trimming stripped 0 bases from V and 11 bases from J, with 19 bases between. CDR3: CASSLARHRLGEQYF. The CDR3 region has the DNA TGTGCCAGCAGTTTAGCGAGGCACCGCCTCGGAGAGCAGTACTTC.

This clonotype appeared a few times. This chain links TRBV2 with TRBJ2-3; D remains ambiguous. V lost 5 bases to trimming and J lost 0 bases, with 15 bases between them. Per the germline V gene, CDR1 is SNHLY and CDR2 is FYNNEI. The CDR3 runs to 16 residues. The CDR3 protein is CASSPTFLSSTDTQYF. CDR3 in DNA: TGTGCCAGCAGTCCGACGTTTTTATCTAGCACAGATACGCAGTATTTT.

Details on this clonotype: One junction end does not reproduce the germline sequence, and a read error may be involved. The CDR3 nucleotides read TGTACCATCAGTGAGTCCCGGACTAGCGAATACTACAATGAGCAGTTCTTC. It is translated as CTISESRTSEYYNEQFF. The chain couples TRBV10-3 to TRBJ2-1, with 9 nucleotides matching TRBD2. CDR1 is ENHRY and CDR2 is SYGVKD in the germline V gene. The length of the CDR3 is 17 residues.

The CDR3 reads CASSHTGISYNEQYF. The CDR3 DNA follows: TGCGCCAGCAGCCATACCGGGATTTCCTACAATGAGCAGTACTTC. The rearrangement joins TRBV4-1 to TRBJ2-1; a possible D gene is TRBD2 (5 bases). The J call may be wrong; the DNA end is better matched by TRBJ2-7. Germline assignment: CDR1 MGHRA and CDR2 YSYEKL. The length of the CDR3 is 15 residues.

This chain connects TRBV28 to TRBJ2-3; TRBD2 agrees at 8 bases. After removal of 10 bases from V and 0 bases from J, the junction contained 9 bases not matched to a gene. CDR1 is MDHEN, CDR2 SYDVKM, per germline. The CDR3 has 15 amino acids. Written as DNA, the CDR3 is TGTGCCACTCTGGGGCGGGGGGCAAGCACAGATACGCAGTATTTT. Protein product: CATLGRGASTDTQYF.